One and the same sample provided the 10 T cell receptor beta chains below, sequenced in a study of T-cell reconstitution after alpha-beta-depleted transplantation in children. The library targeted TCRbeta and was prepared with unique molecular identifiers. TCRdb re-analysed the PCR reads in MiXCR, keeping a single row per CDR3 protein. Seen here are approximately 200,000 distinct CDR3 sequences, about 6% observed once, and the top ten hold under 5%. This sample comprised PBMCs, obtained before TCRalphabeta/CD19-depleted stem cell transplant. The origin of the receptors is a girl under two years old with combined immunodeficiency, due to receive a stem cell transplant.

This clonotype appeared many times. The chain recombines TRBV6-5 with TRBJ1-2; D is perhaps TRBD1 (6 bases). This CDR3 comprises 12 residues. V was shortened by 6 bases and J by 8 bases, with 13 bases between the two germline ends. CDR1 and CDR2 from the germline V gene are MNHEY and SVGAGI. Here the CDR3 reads CASREQGRGYTF. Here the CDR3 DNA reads TGTGCCAGCAGGGAACAGGGTCGCGGCTACACCTTC.

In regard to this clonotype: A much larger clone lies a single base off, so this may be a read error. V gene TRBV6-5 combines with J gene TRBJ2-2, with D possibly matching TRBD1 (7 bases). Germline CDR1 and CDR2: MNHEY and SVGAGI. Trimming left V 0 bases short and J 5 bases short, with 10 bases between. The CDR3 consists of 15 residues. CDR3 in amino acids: CASSYSAGGTGELFF. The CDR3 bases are TGTGCCAGCAGTTACTCGGCAGGGGGGACCGGGGAGCTGTTTTTT.

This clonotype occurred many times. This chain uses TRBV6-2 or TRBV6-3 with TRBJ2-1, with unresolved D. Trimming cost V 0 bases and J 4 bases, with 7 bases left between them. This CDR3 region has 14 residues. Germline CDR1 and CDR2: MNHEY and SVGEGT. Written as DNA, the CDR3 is TGTGCCAGCAGTTACTCGGGCAGATACAATGAGCAGTTCTTC. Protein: CASSYSGRYNEQFF.

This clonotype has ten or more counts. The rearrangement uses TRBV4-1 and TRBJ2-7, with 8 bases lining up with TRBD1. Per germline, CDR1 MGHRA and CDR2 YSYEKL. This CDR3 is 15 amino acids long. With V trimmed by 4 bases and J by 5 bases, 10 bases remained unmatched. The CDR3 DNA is TGCGCCAGCAGCCGGGAGGACAGGGCTTGGGACGAGCAGTACTTC. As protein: CASSREDRAWDEQYF.

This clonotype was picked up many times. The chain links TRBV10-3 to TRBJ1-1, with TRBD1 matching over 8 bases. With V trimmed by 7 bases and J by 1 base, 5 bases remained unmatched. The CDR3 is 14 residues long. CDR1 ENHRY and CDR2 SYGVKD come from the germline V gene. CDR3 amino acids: CAINQGARNTEAFF. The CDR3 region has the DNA TGTGCCATCAACCAGGGGGCGAGGAACACTGAAGCTTTCTTT.

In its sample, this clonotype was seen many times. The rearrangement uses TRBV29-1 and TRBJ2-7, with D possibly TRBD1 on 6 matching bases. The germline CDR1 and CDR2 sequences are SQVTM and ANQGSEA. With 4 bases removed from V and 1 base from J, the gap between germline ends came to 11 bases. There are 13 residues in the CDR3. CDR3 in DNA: TGCAGCGTTGCGCAGGGGAATTCCTACGAGCAGTACTTC. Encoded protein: CSVAQGNSYEQYF.

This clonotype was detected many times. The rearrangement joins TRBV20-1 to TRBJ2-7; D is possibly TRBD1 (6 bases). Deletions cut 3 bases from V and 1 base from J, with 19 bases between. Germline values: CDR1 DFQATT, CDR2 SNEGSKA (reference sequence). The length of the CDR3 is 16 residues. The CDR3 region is CSASTPPGHLSYEQYF. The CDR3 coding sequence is TGCAGTGCTAGCACTCCCCCGGGACACCTTTCCTACGAGCAGTACTTC.

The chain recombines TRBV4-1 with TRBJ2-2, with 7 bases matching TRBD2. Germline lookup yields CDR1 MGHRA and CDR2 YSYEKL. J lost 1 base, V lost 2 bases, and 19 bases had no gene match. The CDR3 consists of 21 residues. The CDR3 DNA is TGCGCCAGCAGCCAATACGATGTCACTAGCGCACCGATTATGAACACCGGGGAGCTGTTTTTT. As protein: CASSQYDVTSAPIMNTGELFF.

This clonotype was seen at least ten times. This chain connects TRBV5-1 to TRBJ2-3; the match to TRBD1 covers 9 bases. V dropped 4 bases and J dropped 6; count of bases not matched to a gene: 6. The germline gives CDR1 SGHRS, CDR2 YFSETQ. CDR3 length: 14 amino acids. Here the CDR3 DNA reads TGCGCCAGCAGCCCGGGACAGGGTGTCGATACGCAGTATTTT. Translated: CASSPGQGVDTQYF.

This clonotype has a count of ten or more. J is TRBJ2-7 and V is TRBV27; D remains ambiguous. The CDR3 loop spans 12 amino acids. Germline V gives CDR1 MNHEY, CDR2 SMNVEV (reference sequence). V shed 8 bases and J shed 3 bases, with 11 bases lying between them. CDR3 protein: CASANGYYEQYF. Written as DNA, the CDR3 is TGTGCCAGCGCCAATGGGTACTACGAGCAGTACTTC.